This is a list of T cell receptor beta chains from one sample in a study of T cell repertoires in cytomegalovirus infection. TCRdb itself ran the reads through MiXCR, one entry per CDR3 protein. Of approximately 1,000,000 distinct CDR3 sequences in the sample, about a third were seen once. No cognate antigen is known for these TCRs. The sample in question was cultured CD8+ T cells from PBMCs, obtained from culture after CMV antigen stimulation. The receptors stem from a human donor in good health (CMV status not recorded). Some clones in this sample may be carry-over from other donors' samples. The CDR3 runs from the conserved cysteine through the conserved F or W. D genes are given only for firm matches. A clone size is listed for some rows: how often the clone was seen (once, few, many), or a class if it is expanded.

.	TRBV28	.	TRBJ1-2	TGTGCCAGCAGCCTTTATTCGACAGCGACTAACTATGGCTACACCTTC	CASSLYSTATNYGYTF
few	TRBV7-9	.	TRBJ2-7	TGTGCCAGCAGCCAGACCGGGTCAACCTACGAGCAGTACTTC	CASSQTGSTYEQYF
many	TRBV7-3	.	TRBJ2-1	TGTGCCAGCAGCTTAATTGCAGGGCCCTACAATGAGCAGTTCTTC	CASSLIAGPYNEQFF
few	TRBV10-3	TRBD1	TRBJ2-2	TGTGCCATCCAGGGGGACACCGGGGAGCTGTTTTTT	CAIQGDTGELFF
.	TRBV6-2/TRBV6-3	.	TRBJ1-1	TGTGCCAGCAGTTACCCACAGAGGAACACTGAAGCTTTCTTT	CASSYPQRNTEAFF
.	TRBV5-4	TRBD2	TRBJ2-7	TGTGTCAGCAGCTTGGACCCGGGGCGACTAGCGGGGGGTTACGAGCAGTACTTC	CVSSLDPGRLAGGYEQYF
many	TRBV7-2	.	TRBJ2-1	TGTGCCAGCAGCTTACGTGAGGACGCGTCCGTTCGCTCCTACAATGAGCAGTTCTTC	CASSLREDASVRSYNEQFF
many	TRBV7-2	TRBD1	TRBJ2-2	TGTGCCAGCAGCCCAGACAGGGGGCGAAACACCGGGGAGCTGTTTTTT	CASSPDRGRNTGELFF
.	TRBV6-5	TRBD1	TRBJ2-3	TGTGCCACCCAAACGACGGACAGGGGCACAGATACGCAGTATTTT	CATQTTDRGTDTQYF
few	TRBV24-1	.	TRBJ2-5	TGTGCCACCTCGGAGCAAGAGACCCAGTACTTC	CATSEQETQYF
.	TRBV11-3	.	TRBJ2-7	TGTGCCAGCAGCCCCGAAGGGGCAGCCACCAACGAGCAGTACTTC	CASSPEGAATNEQYF
.	TRBV7-8	TRBD1	TRBJ1-5	TGTGCCAGCAGCCCCCAAGGGACAGATCTTTTAAGCAATCAGCCCCAGCATTTT	CASSPQGTDLLSNQPQHF
few	TRBV6-2/TRBV6-3	.	TRBJ2-3	TGTGCCAGCAGAGAGGGGGGGGAACCTAGCACAGATACGCAGTATTTT	CASREGGEPSTDTQYF
.	TRBV7-9	.	TRBJ2-1	TGTGCCAGCAGCCGAACAGGAATCTACAATGAGCAGTTCTTC	CASSRTGIYNEQFF
.	TRBV5-1	.	TRBJ1-2	TGCGCCAGCAGCCAGGACAGTCCTGGCTACACCTTC	CASSQDSPGYTF
many	TRBV7-2	TRBD2	TRBJ2-2	TGTGCCAGCACATTTCCTCGTAATAGCGGGGGAACCGGGGAGCTGTTTTTT	CASTFPRNSGGTGELFF
many	TRBV7-2	.	TRBJ2-1	TGTGCCAGCAGCACAATCCGGGACGAAACTAACAATGAGCAGTTCTTC	CASSTIRDETNNEQFF
.	TRBV27	.	TRBJ1-2	TGTGCCAGCAGTTTCCCGGGGGACCGTGAGGGCTACACCTTC	CASSFPGDREGYTF
.	TRBV6-6	.	TRBJ2-3	TGTGCCAGCACCTCTTCGTGGGGGGGCACAGATACGCAGTATTTT	CASTSSWGGTDTQYF
.	TRBV18	.	TRBJ1-4	TGTGCCAGCTCCCCAATAGCCGAGGACAGAGCAACTAATGAAAAACTGTTTTTT	CASSPIAEDRATNEKLFF
.	TRBV28	.	TRBJ1-5	TGTGCCAGCAGTTTTCTCTCCCCGGGACATTGTCAGCCCCAGCATTTT	CASSFLSPGHCQPQHF
few	TRBV19	.	TRBJ1-1	TGTGCCAGTAGTATAGAAGGGTTTGAAGCTTTCTTT	CASSIEGFEAFF
.	TRBV15	TRBD1	TRBJ2-4	TGTGCCACCAGCAACCTCGACAGGGGGGTTGGTGCGAACATTCAGTACTTC	CATSNLDRGVGANIQYF
.	TRBV2	.	TRBJ1-5	TGTGCCAGCAGTGAAACCCTCCATCAGCCCCAGCATTTT	CASSETLHQPQHF
few	TRBV27	TRBD2	TRBJ2-4	TGTGCCAGCAGACCGGGGGGGTCTCAAAACATTCAGTACTTC	CASRPGGSQNIQYF
.	TRBV27	TRBD2	TRBJ2-7	TGTGCCAGCAGATTTAGCGGGGGGACCTACGAGCAGTACTTC	CASRFSGGTYEQYF
.	TRBV24-1	TRBD1	TRBJ2-2	TGTGCCACCAGTGATCGACAGGGTCCCTACTTCGGGGAGCTGTTTTTT	CATSDRQGPYFGELFF
few	TRBV12-3/TRBV12-4	TRBD2	TRBJ2-1	TGTGCCAGCAGGAGCGGGGGGGACAATGAGCAGTTCTTC	CASRSGGDNEQFF
.	TRBV7-6	.	TRBJ1-2	TGTGCCAGCAGCTTGGGACGGGACTACACCTTC	CASSLGRDYTF
once	TRBV11-2	TRBD2	TRBJ2-7	TGTGCCAGCAGCTTAGAGTGGGGGGGACCCTACGAGCAGTACTTC	CASSLEWGGPYEQYF